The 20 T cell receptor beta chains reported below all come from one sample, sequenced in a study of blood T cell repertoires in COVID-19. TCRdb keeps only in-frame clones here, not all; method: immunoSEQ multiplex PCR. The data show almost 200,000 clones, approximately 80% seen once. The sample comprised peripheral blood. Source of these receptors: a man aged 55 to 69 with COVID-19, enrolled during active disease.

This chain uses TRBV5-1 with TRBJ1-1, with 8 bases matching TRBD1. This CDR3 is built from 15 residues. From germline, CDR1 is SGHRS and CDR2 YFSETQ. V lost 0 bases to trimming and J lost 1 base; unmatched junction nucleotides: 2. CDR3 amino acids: CASSLDRGANTEAFF. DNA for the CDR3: TGCGCCAGCAGCTTGGACAGGGGGGCGAACACTGAAGCTTTCTTT.

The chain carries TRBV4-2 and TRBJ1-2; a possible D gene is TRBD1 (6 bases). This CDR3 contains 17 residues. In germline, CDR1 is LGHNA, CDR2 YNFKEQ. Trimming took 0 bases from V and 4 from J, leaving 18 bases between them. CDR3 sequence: CASSQEGSQGRAYGYTF. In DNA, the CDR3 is TGTGCCAGCAGCCAAGAGGGATCACAGGGAAGGGCCTATGGCTACACCTTC.

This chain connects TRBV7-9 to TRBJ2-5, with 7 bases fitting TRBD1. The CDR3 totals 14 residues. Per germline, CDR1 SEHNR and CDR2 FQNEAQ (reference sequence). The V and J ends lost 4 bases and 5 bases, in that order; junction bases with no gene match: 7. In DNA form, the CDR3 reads TGTGCCAGCAGCTCACGACAGGGTTTGGAGACCCAGTACTTC. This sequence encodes CASSSRQGLETQYF.

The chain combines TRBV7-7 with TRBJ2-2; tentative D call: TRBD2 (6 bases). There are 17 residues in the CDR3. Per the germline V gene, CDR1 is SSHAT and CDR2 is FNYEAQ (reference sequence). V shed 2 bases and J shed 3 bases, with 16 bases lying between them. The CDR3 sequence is CASSLNRPGDYTGELFF. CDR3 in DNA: TGTGCCAGCAGCTTAAATCGACCGGGGGATTACACCGGGGAGCTGTTTTTT.

CDR3 nucleotides: TGTGCCAGCAGCAAAGCGGGGACTAGCGGGAGGGTGGAGTCCTACGAGCAGTACTTC. This encodes CASSKAGTSGRVESYEQYF. The gene calls are TRBV21-1 and TRBJ2-7; the D call TRBD2 from the table was never checked on the DNA. TRBV21-1 constitutes a pseudogene. The CDR3 sequence is 19 residues long.

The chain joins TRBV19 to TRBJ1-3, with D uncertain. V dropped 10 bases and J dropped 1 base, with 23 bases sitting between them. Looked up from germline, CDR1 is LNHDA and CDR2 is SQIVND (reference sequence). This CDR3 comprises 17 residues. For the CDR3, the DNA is TGTGCCACAGCGAGAGGGAGAGAGGGTTCTTCTGGAAACACCATATATTTT. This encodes CATARGREGSSGNTIYF.

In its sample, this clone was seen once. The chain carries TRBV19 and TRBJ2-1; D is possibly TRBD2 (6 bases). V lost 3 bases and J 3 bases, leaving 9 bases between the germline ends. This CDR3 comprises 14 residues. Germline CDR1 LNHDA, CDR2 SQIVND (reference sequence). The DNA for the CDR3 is TGTGCCAGTAGTATCCGGGGGTACTACAATGAGCAGTTCTTC. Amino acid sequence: CASSIRGYYNEQFF. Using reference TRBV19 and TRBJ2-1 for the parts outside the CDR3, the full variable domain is DGGITQSPKYLFRKEGQNVTLSCEQNLNHDAMYWYRQDPGQGLRLIYYSQIVNDFQKGDIAEGYSVSREKKESFPLTVTSAQKNPTAFYLCASSIRGYYNEQFFGPGTRLTVL.

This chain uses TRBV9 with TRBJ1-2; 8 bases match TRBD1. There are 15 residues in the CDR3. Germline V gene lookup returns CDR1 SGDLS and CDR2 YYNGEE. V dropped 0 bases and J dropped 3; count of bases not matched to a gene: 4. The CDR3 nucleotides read TGTGCCAGCAGCGTAGGGGCAGGGGGCGACTATGGCTACACCTTC. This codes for CASSVGAGGDYGYTF.

The CDR3 DNA reads TGTGCCAGCAGTTTACCAGATATGAACACTGAAGCTTTCTTT. This gives the protein CASSLPDMNTEAFF. The chain has TRBV28 and TRBJ1-1; D is unclear. Trimming took off 2 bases at V and 0 bases at J, with 7 bases between the two ends. The CDR3 is 14 residues long. The germline gives CDR1 MDHEN, CDR2 SYDVKM. The full variable domain, in which reference TRBV28 and TRBJ1-1 provide the parts outside the CDR3, is DVKVTQSSRYLVKRTGEKVFLECVQDMDHENMFWYRQDPGLGLRLIYFSYDVKMKEKGDIPEGYSVSREKKERFSLILESASTNQTSMYLCASSLPDMNTEAFFGQGTRLTVV.

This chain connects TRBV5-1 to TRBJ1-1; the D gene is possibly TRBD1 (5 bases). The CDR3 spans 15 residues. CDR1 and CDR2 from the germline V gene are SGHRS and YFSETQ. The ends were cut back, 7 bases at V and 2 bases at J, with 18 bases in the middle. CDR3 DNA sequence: TGCGCCAGCTCCGCGGGGGGTTCGAAAAACACTGAAGCTTTCTTT. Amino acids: CASSAGGSKNTEAFF.

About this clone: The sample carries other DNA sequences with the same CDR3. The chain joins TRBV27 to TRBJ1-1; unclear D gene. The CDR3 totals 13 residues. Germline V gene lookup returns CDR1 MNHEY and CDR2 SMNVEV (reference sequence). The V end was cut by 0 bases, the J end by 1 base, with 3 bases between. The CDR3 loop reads CASSLSRNTEAFF. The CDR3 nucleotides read TGTGCCAGCAGTTTATCCAGGAACACTGAAGCTTTCTTT.

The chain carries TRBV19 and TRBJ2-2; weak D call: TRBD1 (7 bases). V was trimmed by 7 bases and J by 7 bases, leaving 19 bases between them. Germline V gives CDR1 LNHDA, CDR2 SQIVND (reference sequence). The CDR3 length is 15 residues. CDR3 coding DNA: TGTGCCAGTAATACTCCAGGGGGGAATCTCGGGGAGCTGTTTTTT. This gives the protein CASNTPGGNLGELFF.

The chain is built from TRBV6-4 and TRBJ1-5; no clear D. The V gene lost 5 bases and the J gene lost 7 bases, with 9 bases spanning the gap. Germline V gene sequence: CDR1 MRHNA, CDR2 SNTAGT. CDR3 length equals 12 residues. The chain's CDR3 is CASSYEEQPQHF. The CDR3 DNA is TGTGCCAGCAGTTATGAGGAACAGCCCCAGCATTTT.

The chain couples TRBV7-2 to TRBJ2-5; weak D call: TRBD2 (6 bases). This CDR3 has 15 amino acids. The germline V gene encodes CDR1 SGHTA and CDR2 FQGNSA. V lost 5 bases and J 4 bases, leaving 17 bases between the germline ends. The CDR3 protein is CASSPRDFGGETQYF. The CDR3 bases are TGTGCCAGCAGCCCAAGGGACTTCGGAGGAGAGACCCAGTACTTC.

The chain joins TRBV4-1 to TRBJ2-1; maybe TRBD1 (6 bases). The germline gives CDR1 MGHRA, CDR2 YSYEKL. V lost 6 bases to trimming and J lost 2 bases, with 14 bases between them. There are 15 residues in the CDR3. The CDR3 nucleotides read TGCGCCAGCAGAACTCGGGACAACACCTACAATGAGCAGTTCTTC. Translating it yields CASRTRDNTYNEQFF.

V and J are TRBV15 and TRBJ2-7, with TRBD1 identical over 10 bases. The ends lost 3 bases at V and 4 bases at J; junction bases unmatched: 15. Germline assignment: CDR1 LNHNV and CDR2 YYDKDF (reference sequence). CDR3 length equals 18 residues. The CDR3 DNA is TGTGCCACCAGCAGCACCGGGACAGGGGATAAGGGGTTTTACGAGCAGTACTTC. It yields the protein CATSSTGTGDKGFYEQYF.

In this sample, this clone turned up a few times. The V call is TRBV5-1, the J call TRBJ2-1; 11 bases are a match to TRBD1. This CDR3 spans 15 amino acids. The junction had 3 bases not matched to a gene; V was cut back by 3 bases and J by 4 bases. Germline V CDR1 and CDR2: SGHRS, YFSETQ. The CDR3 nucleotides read TGCGCCAGCAGCTCCGGACAGGGGGCTTACAATGAGCAGTTCTTC. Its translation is CASSSGQGAYNEQFF. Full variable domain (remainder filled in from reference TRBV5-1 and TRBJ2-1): KAGVTQTPRYLIKTRGQQVTLSCSPISGHRSVSWYQQTPGQGLQFLFEYFSETQRNKGNFPGRFSGRQFSNSRSEMNVSTLELGDSALYLCASSSGQGAYNEQFFGPGTRLTVL.

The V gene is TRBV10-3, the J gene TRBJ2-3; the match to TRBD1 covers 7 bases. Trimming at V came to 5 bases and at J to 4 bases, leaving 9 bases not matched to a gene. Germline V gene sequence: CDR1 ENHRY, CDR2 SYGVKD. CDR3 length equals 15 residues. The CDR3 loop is CAISSPRGGSDTQYF. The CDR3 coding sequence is TGTGCCATCAGTTCCCCCAGAGGGGGCTCAGATACGCAGTATTTT.

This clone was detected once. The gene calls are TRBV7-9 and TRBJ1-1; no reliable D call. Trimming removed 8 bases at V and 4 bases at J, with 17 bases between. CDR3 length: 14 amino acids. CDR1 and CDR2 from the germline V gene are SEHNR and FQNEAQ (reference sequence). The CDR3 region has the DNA TGTGCCAGCGGTCGCGGCGGGCAGGCCACTGAAGCTTTCTTT. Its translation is CASGRGGQATEAFF.

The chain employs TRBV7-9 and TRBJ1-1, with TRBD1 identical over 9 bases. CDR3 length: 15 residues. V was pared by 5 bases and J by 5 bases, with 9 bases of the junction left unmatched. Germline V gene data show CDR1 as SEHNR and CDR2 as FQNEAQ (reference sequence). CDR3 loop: CASSPLQGAMTEAFF. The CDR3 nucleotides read TGTGCCAGCAGCCCCCTACAGGGGGCGATGACTGAAGCTTTCTTT.